This T cell receptor (beta chain) was sequenced in a study of blood T cell repertoires in COVID-19. In the study overall: Donors in the United States, Italy and Spain gave samples during acute or convalescent COVID-19. Sources were T cells, B-cell-depleted T cells, or PBMCs; the material itself was cDNA or gDNA.

Germline CDR1 LGHDT, CDR2 YNNKEL (reference sequence). V dropped 2 bases and J dropped 8; count of bases not matched to a gene: 8. The CDR3 covers 15 residues. In the study's own analysis: Scientists estimated how many nucleated cells there were by amplifying reference gene primers. Measured with immunoSEQ multiplex PCR; TCRdb has only the in-frame clones, and not every one. D and trimming come from the DNA, and the V and J calls and clone size come from that table. The table lists approximately 220,000 clones, roughly 88% of them singletons. The sequenced sample consisted of peripheral blood. The TCR originated in a man aged 35-49 years with acute or convalescent COVID-19. The chain links TRBV3-1 (or the pseudogene TRBV3-2) to TRBJ1-2; 10 positions match TRBD1. CDR3 DNA: TGTGCCAGCAGCCAAACTATGGGGACAGGGGAAGGCTACACCTTC. The encoded protein is CASSQTMGTGEGYTF.